This T cell receptor (beta chain) was identified in a study of cytotoxic CD8 clonotypes in ibrutinib-treated CLL. The overall study: After treatment lasting a median 12 months, range 6 to 36, response samples were collected.

This clone was seen many times. As yet, its antigen is unknown. Study findings and constraints: Public clonotypes were rare and shrank or held steady on treatment. Sampling times, which were not matched between the groups, differed between sustained-remission patients and progressing patients. Clonality was higher at ibrutinib response and returned toward baseline at progression.

Profiling relied on immunoSEQ multiplex PCR, and the TCRdb table lists in-frame clones only, not all of them. The sample records about 72,000 clones, approximately 71% being singletons. The trim removed 0 bases at V and 1 base at J, leaving 5 bases unmatched. The CDR3 is 18 residues long. Germline CDR1 is SGHRS and CDR2 is YFSETQ. The V and J genes are TRBV5-1 and TRBJ2-1, with 12 bases fitting TRBD1. The sample consisted of PBMCs, taken after 12 months of ibrutinib treatment. This receptor was taken from a human donor with chronic lymphocytic leukemia. The CDR3 nucleotides read TGCGCCAGCAGCTTGGGGGACAGGGGGCCACTGTCCTACAATGAGCAGTTCTTC. Translating it yields CASSLGDRGPLSYNEQFF.